This T cell receptor beta chain stems from a study of tumor-infiltrating lymphocytes in oesophageal squamous cell carcinoma. From the PCR reads, TCRdb called clonotypes with MiXCR, one entry per CDR3 protein. The repertoire holds almost 20,000 distinct CDR3 sequences, with approximately 40% as singletons. Germline CDR1 and CDR2: SGHVS and FNYEAQ. With termini counted, the CDR3 has 20 amino acids. Of note for this clonotype: It is unclear where the CDR3 begins or ends on the DNA, so no DNA is shown, and the CDR3 is as TCRdb lists it.

This clonotype was obtained from a male donor with esophageal squamous cell carcinoma. Sequenced input: blood. The rearrangement uses TRBV7-6 and TRBJ2-6; the listed D gene, TRBD1, was not tested against the DNA. CDR3 region: CASRLTYRGRLSVLRAVLRF.